This TCR beta chain was identified in a study of control samples from healthy donors and cancer patients. The CDR3 has 15 amino acids. Germline assignment: CDR1 MNHEY and CDR2 SVGEGT. J lost 6 bases, V lost 2 bases, and 6 bases had no gene match. TCRdb keeps only in-frame clones here, not all; method: immunoSEQ multiplex PCR. Among 85,000 to 90,000 clones listed, 85% were seen once. V gene TRBV6-2 or TRBV6-3 combines with J gene TRBJ2-1, with 8 bases identical to TRBD2. The sequenced material came from blood. This TCR derives from a woman between 35 and 50 years old in good health. The CDR3 here is CASSYGRGAPNEQFF. In DNA form, the CDR3 reads TGTGCCAGCAGTTACGGGCGGGGGGCCCCCAATGAGCAGTTCTTC.